This is a list of T cell receptor beta chains from one sample in a study of persistence of HIV-infected CD4 T cells. No cognate antigen is known for these TCRs. TCRdb's table, derived via immunoSEQ multiplex PCR, lists solely in-frame clones and lacks some. This table has about 45,000 clones, less than 90% appearing once. The specimen was CD4+ T cells sorted from PBMCs after approximately 19-hour stimulation, collected from a patient who received antiretroviral therapy. These TCRs come from an adult woman with HIV who was CMV-seropositive. Each CDR3 is given with its conserved first and last residue. The D gene is left open where the match is weak. Some rows have no size entry. The others give once, few or many, or a class for an expanded clone.

abundance: -; v_gene: TRBV2; j_gene: TRBJ1-1; d_gene: -; CDR3aa: CASLTDSLNTEAFF; CDR3nt: TGTGCCAGCCTGACGGACAGCTTGAACACTGAAGCTTTCTTT
abundance: -; v_gene: TRBV5-1; j_gene: TRBJ1-1; d_gene: -; CDR3aa: CASSSRDTDMNTEAFF; CDR3nt: TGCGCCAGCAGCTCCCGGGACACCGACATGAACACTGAAGCTTTCTTT
abundance: few; v_gene: TRBV7-2; j_gene: TRBJ2-7; d_gene: TRBD2; CDR3aa: CASSMRLAGAGEQYF; CDR3nt: TGTGCCAGCAGCATGAGACTAGCGGGGGCAGGCGAGCAGTACTTC
abundance: -; v_gene: TRBV10-3; j_gene: TRBJ2-7; d_gene: TRBD1; CDR3aa: CAISVSGQGYEQYF; CDR3nt: TGTGCCATCAGTGTCTCGGGACAGGGTTACGAGCAGTACTTC
abundance: -; v_gene: TRBV5-4; j_gene: TRBJ2-1; d_gene: -; CDR3aa: CASSLVGYNEQFF; CDR3nt: TGTGCCAGCAGCTTAGTAGGTTACAATGAGCAGTTCTTC
abundance: -; v_gene: TRBV30; j_gene: TRBJ2-3; d_gene: TRBD2; CDR3aa: CAWSKGLVADTQYF; CDR3nt: TGTGCCTGGAGTAAGGGACTAGTAGCCGATACGCAGTATTTT
abundance: -; v_gene: TRBV12-5; j_gene: TRBJ2-3; d_gene: TRBD2; CDR3aa: CASGIAGVGSTDTQYF; CDR3nt: TGTGCTAGTGGGATAGCGGGGGTCGGTAGCACAGATACGCAGTATTTT
abundance: once; v_gene: TRBV4-2; j_gene: TRBJ2-2; d_gene: TRBD2; CDR3aa: CASSPRAGERELFF; CDR3nt: TGTGCCAGCAGCCCGAGAGCGGGGGAACGGGAGCTGTTTTTT
abundance: -; v_gene: TRBV5-8; j_gene: TRBJ2-3; d_gene: TRBD1; CDR3aa: CASSLGRGQGDTQYF; CDR3nt: TGTGCCAGCAGCTTGGGAAGGGGGCAAGGAGATACGCAGTATTTT
abundance: once; v_gene: TRBV7-8; j_gene: TRBJ1-2; d_gene: -; CDR3aa: CASSLDSNYGYTF; CDR3nt: TGTGCCAGCAGCTTAGACAGTAACTATGGCTACACCTTC
abundance: few; v_gene: TRBV19; j_gene: TRBJ1-1; d_gene: -; CDR3aa: CASSAAQGNTEAFF; CDR3nt: TGTGCCAGTAGTGCCGCACAGGGTAACACTGAAGCTTTCTTT
abundance: -; v_gene: TRBV12-3/TRBV12-4; j_gene: TRBJ2-7; d_gene: -; CDR3aa: CASSWQVSYEQYF; CDR3nt: TGTGCCAGCAGTTGGCAGGTATCCTACGAGCAGTACTTC
abundance: once; v_gene: TRBV6-5; j_gene: TRBJ1-5; d_gene: -; CDR3aa: CASKGPTDNQPQHF; CDR3nt: TGTGCCAGCAAAGGACCGACAGACAATCAGCCCCAGCATTTT
abundance: -; v_gene: TRBV9; j_gene: TRBJ2-7; d_gene: -; CDR3aa: CASSEAPRQSQQYF; CDR3nt: TGTGCCAGCAGTGAGGCCCCTAGACAATCCCAGCAGTACTTC
abundance: -; v_gene: TRBV5-4; j_gene: TRBJ2-3; d_gene: TRBD2; CDR3aa: CASSLGLAGTDTQYF; CDR3nt: TGTGCCAGCAGCCTCGGACTAGCCGGCACAGATACGCAGTATTTT
abundance: -; v_gene: TRBV5-1; j_gene: TRBJ2-2; d_gene: TRBD2; CDR3aa: CASSLVLAGAGELFF; CDR3nt: TGCGCCAGCAGCTTGGTGCTAGCGGGGGCCGGGGAGCTGTTTTTT
abundance: -; v_gene: TRBV10-1; j_gene: TRBJ2-3; d_gene: -; CDR3aa: CASGYRADTQYF; CDR3nt: TGCGCCAGCGGATATAGGGCAGATACGCAGTATTTT
abundance: -; v_gene: TRBV5-1; j_gene: TRBJ2-5; d_gene: -; CDR3aa: CASSLAAGRQETQYF; CDR3nt: TGCGCCAGCAGCTTGGCGGCAGGGCGGCAAGAGACCCAGTACTTC
abundance: -; v_gene: TRBV18; j_gene: TRBJ2-7; d_gene: TRBD1; CDR3aa: CASSPGTGLAEQYF; CDR3nt: TGTGCCAGCTCACCCGGGACAGGGTTGGCCGAGCAGTACTTC
abundance: -; v_gene: TRBV24-1; j_gene: TRBJ1-5; d_gene: -; CDR3aa: CATSDFFNQPQHF; CDR3nt: TGTGCCACCAGTGATTTCTTCAATCAGCCCCAGCATTTT
abundance: -; v_gene: TRBV4-1; j_gene: TRBJ2-3; d_gene: -; CDR3aa: CASSQERGDPSTDTQYF; CDR3nt: TGCGCCAGCAGCCAAGAAAGGGGGGACCCAAGCACAGATACGCAGTATTTT
abundance: -; v_gene: TRBV3-1/TRBV3-2; j_gene: TRBJ1-2; d_gene: -; CDR3aa: CASSQDRGIHGYTF; CDR3nt: TGTGCCAGCAGCCAAGATCGAGGGATCCATGGCTACACCTTC
abundance: -; v_gene: TRBV5-3; j_gene: TRBJ1-6; d_gene: -; CDR3aa: CARSGPAPSLHF; CDR3nt: TGTGCCAGAAGCGGGCCAGCCCCATCCCTCCACTTT
abundance: -; v_gene: TRBV18; j_gene: TRBJ2-3; d_gene: TRBD2; CDR3aa: CASSPRTSGGSTDTQYF; CDR3nt: TGTGCCAGCTCACCCCGGACTAGCGGGGGGTCCACAGATACGCAGTATTTT
abundance: -; v_gene: TRBV5-1; j_gene: TRBJ1-6; d_gene: TRBD1; CDR3aa: CASSALDRGGNSPLHF; CDR3nt: TGCGCCAGCAGCGCACTGGACAGGGGAGGGAATTCACCCCTCCACTTT
abundance: -; v_gene: TRBV12-3/TRBV12-4; j_gene: TRBJ1-1; d_gene: -; CDR3aa: CASSFHGSAEAFF; CDR3nt: TGTGCCAGCAGTTTTCATGGTTCGGCTGAAGCTTTCTTT
abundance: -; v_gene: TRBV6-1; j_gene: TRBJ2-1; d_gene: -; CDR3aa: CASSEARGVGGEQFF; CDR3nt: TGTGCCAGCAGTGAAGCCAGGGGGGTCGGTGGTGAGCAGTTCTTC
abundance: -; v_gene: TRBV5-4; j_gene: TRBJ2-5; d_gene: TRBD2; CDR3aa: CASSSPYSGGRETQYF; CDR3nt: TGTGCCAGCAGCTCACCCTATAGCGGGGGACGAGAGACCCAGTACTTC